These 19 T cell receptor beta chains originate from one sample sequenced in a study of blood T cell repertoires in COVID-19. Using immunoSEQ multiplex PCR, the repertoire was profiled, and TCRdb retains in-frame clones only, with some absent. This repertoire shows under 50,000 clones, 88% found once; its top ten account for over 8.5%. The sample comprised peripheral blood. These receptors originate from a man aged 45-60 years with active COVID-19.

The V and J genes are TRBV27 and TRBJ2-6; 11 bases map to TRBD1. With 3 bases clipped from V and 0 bases from J, the junction kept 7 bases outside the gene matches. This CDR3 is 19 amino acids long. Looked up from germline, CDR1 is MNHEY and CDR2 is SMNVEV (reference sequence). The chain's CDR3 is CASSFWGQGGFSGANVLTF. The CDR3 bases are TGTGCCAGCAGTTTTTGGGGACAGGGGGGGTTCTCTGGGGCCAACGTCCTGACTTTC.

For the CDR3, the DNA is TGTGCCAGCAGCAGGGACAGGACCGGGGATGGCTACACCTTC. Amino acids: CASSRDRTGDGYTF. This rearrangement joins TRBV7-2 to TRBJ1-2, with 8 bases aligning to TRBD1. The length of the CDR3 is 14 residues. Germline trimming cut 5 bases from V and 6 bases from J; bases unmatched to any gene: 8. CDR1 is SGHTA and CDR2 is FQGNSA in the germline V gene.

The rearrangement links TRBV11-2 to TRBJ2-1; 16 bases line up with TRBD2. The CDR3 runs 16 residues. Losses at the gene ends were 4 bases for V and 7 bases for J; bases not matched to a gene: 4. Looked up from germline, CDR1 is SGHAT and CDR2 is FQNNGV. The CDR3 protein is CASSSGLAGGTNEQFF. CDR3 nucleotides: TGTGCCAGCAGCTCGGGACTAGCGGGGGGGACGAATGAGCAGTTCTTC.

The chain combines TRBV15 with TRBJ2-1, with 8 bases matching TRBD1. Germline loops: CDR1 LNHNV, CDR2 YYDKDF (reference sequence). J gave up 4 bases and V 6 bases, and 2 bases lay outside the gene matches. The CDR3 is made up of 13 amino acids. CDR3 region: CATSDRGYNEQFF. CDR3 DNA: TGTGCCACCAGTGACAGGGGATACAATGAGCAGTTCTTC.

This clone appeared a few times. This rearrangement joins TRBV10-1 to TRBJ2-1; 9 bases align to TRBD1. The CDR3 totals 14 residues. V shed 7 bases, J shed 6 bases, and the junction held 7 bases outside the gene matches. Germline V gene sequence: CDR1 WNHNN, CDR2 SYGVQD (reference sequence). The CDR3, as DNA: TGCGCCAGCACCAACGGACAGGGGATCAATGAGCAGTTCTTC. It encodes CASTNGQGINEQFF.

There are a few counts of this clone. V and J are TRBV24-1 and TRBJ1-5; no reliable D call. The CDR3 has 13 residues. V was cut by 5 bases and J by 0 bases, with 4 bases left in between. The V gene's germline CDR1 is KGHDR and CDR2 SFDVKD. CDR3 sequence (DNA): TGTGCCACCAGTGCTAATAGCAATCAGCCCCAGCATTTT. It yields the protein CATSANSNQPQHF.

This clone has more than one count but fewer than ten. Here the CDR3 DNA reads TGTGCCAGCAGTTACGCGAAGGGTAAGGGGACTGAAGCTTTCTTT. This gives the protein CASSYAKGKGTEAFF. The chain carries TRBV6-5 and TRBJ1-1; a weak D match, TRBD1 (5 bases). The CDR3 length is 15 residues. Trimming took off 2 bases at V and 5 bases at J, with 15 bases between the two ends. In germline, CDR1 is MNHEY, CDR2 SVGAGI.

The CDR3 DNA reads as TGTGCCAGCAGCCCTAGGTATGGTACAGATACGCAGTATTTT. Encoded protein: CASSPRYGTDTQYF. V gene TRBV4-2 combines with J gene TRBJ2-3; no clear D gene. Germline V gene data show CDR1 as LGHNA and CDR2 as YNFKEQ. Trimming removed 4 bases at V and 3 bases at J, with 11 bases between. CDR3 length equals 14 residues.

The count of this clone is one. The chain has TRBV15 and TRBJ2-5, with D tentatively TRBD2 (6 bases). The CDR3 has 14 residues. V lost 0 bases and J 6 bases, leaving 11 bases between the germline ends. Germline assignment: CDR1 LNHNV and CDR2 YYDKDF (reference sequence). The CDR3 nucleotides read TGTGCCACCAGCAGAGACGGGGGAATGAAGACCCAGTACTTC. This translates into CATSRDGGMKTQYF.

This clone has only one observation. The chain has TRBV28 and TRBJ2-1, with a tentative D call TRBD2 (5 bases). CDR1 is MDHEN and CDR2 is SYDVKM in the germline V gene. The CDR3 consists of 12 residues. The germline V and J ends were trimmed by 7 bases and 6 bases, with 10 bases remaining between them. CDR3 in amino acids: CASTWGANEQFF. DNA of the CDR3: TGTGCCAGCACCTGGGGAGCCAATGAGCAGTTCTTC.

The chain links TRBV7-3 to TRBJ2-3, with D possibly being TRBD2 (6 bases). V was clipped by 3 bases and J by 2 bases, with 15 bases between them. There are 16 residues in the CDR3. Germline V CDR1 and CDR2: SGHTA, FQGTGA. The DNA for the CDR3 is TGTGCCAGCAGCTTGAGCGCCCCGGGAGCCACAGATACGCAGTATTTT. It specifies CASSLSAPGATDTQYF.

The chain combines TRBV5-1 with TRBJ2-5; 14 bases are a match to TRBD2. The CDR3 length is 16 residues. CDR1 is SGHRS, CDR2 YFSETQ, per germline. Trimming removed 4 bases from V and 5 bases from J; junction bases left unmatched: 7. CDR3 nucleotides: TGCGCCAGCAGCCCGACTAGCGGGAGGGCCCGGGAGACCCAGTACTTC. Encoded protein: CASSPTSGRARETQYF.

The chain is built from TRBV5-6 and TRBJ1-5, with 7 bases fitting TRBD1. The CDR3 is 15 residues long. The junction had 5 bases not matched to a gene; V was cut back by 0 bases and J by 5 bases. Germline CDR1 is SGHDT and CDR2 is YYEEEE. The CDR3 bases are TGTGCCAGCAGCTTGGGGTCAACAGGGGATCAGCCCCAGCATTTT. Its protein product is CASSLGSTGDQPQHF.

This clone is a singleton in its sample. The CDR3: CASSQGTGKGYTF. The CDR3 DNA reads as TGTGCCAGCAGTCAAGGGACAGGGAAGGGCTACACCTTC. The chain has TRBV12-3 or TRBV12-4 and TRBJ1-2; 9 bases agree with TRBD1. After removal of 5 bases from V and 8 bases from J, the junction contained 6 bases not matched to a gene. The CDR3 is made up of 13 amino acids.

The chain combines TRBV27 with TRBJ2-5; 13 nucleotides agree with TRBD2. V shed 8 bases and J 4 bases; nucleotides not matched to a gene: 4. The CDR3 spans 14 residues. Per germline, CDR1 MNHEY and CDR2 SMNVEV (reference sequence). The CDR3 loop reads CASQGLAGVETQYF. The CDR3 DNA sequence: TGTGCCAGCCAAGGACTAGCGGGAGTAGAGACCCAGTACTTC.

The chain links TRBV18 to TRBJ1-2; 7 bases map to TRBD1. Germline values: CDR1 KGHSH, CDR2 LQKENI. This CDR3 contains 16 residues. Trimming took 2 bases from V and 4 from J; bases not matched to a gene: 10. In DNA form, the CDR3 reads TGTGCCAGCTCACCATCCCGGTGGAGGGGGCCCTATGGCTACACCTTC. It translates to CASSPSRWRGPYGYTF.

CDR3 in amino acids: CASSESQGAEAFF. The DNA of the CDR3 is TGTGCCAGCAGTGAGAGCCAGGGGGCTGAAGCTTTCTTT. This chain joins TRBV6-4 and TRBJ1-1, with TRBD1 matching over 7 bases. V dropped 3 bases and J dropped 6; count of bases not matched to a gene: 4. The CDR3 is made up of 13 amino acids. Germline CDR1 reads MRHNA; CDR2 reads SNTAGT.

The chain combines TRBV5-1 with TRBJ1-4; a weak D match, TRBD1 (5 bases). V lost 4 bases, J lost 8 bases, and 18 bases lay in between. This CDR3 has 15 residues. Per the germline V gene, CDR1 is SGHRS and CDR2 is YFSETQ. The CDR3 sequence: CASSKGDFAGEKLFF. DNA for the CDR3: TGCGCCAGCAGCAAAGGGGACTTCGCAGGGGAAAAACTGTTTTTT.

This clone was seen once. This chain joins TRBV28 and TRBJ2-3; 7 bases agree with TRBD1. In germline, CDR1 is MDHEN, CDR2 SYDVKM. The CDR3 length is 13 residues. CDR3 DNA: TGTGCTACAGGGGCCCCTAGCACAGATACGCAGTATTTT. The encoded protein is CATGAPSTDTQYF.